This T cell receptor beta chain was found in a study of control samples from healthy donors and cancer patients. Libraries were prepared by immunoSEQ multiplex PCR; TCRdb keeps only in-frame clonotypes and omits some of them. Of approximately 150,000 clones detected, 80% to 95% appear once; the ten largest clones hold under 4%. Sample: blood. The receptor's source is a man aged 30-40 years in good health.

The CDR3 DNA sequence: TGTGCCAGCAGTTATAGGGGACAGGGGGCCGAGACCCAGTACTTC. This translates into CASSYRGQGAETQYF. The chain has TRBV5-6 and TRBJ2-5; the match to TRBD1 covers 12 bases. CDR1 is SGHDT and CDR2 is YYEEEE in the germline V gene. The ends lost 5 bases at V and 5 bases at J; junction bases unmatched: 7. This CDR3 is built from 15 residues.